The clone carrying this T cell receptor beta chain was seen once. Its specificity is unknown. This entry is derived from a study of graft-versus-host responses after intestinal transplantation. Study background: Among the recipients, all got anti-thymocyte globulin induction and then tacrolimus and steroids for 2 to 3 years.

Overall study findings and caveats: Early declines in HvG clones that occurred post-transplant were associated with peak circulating GvH clone levels. GvH clones turned up in recipient marrow; some had shown up first in ileum or blood. Allografts of patients with graft-donor T cell macrochimerism showed high graft-versus-host to host-versus-graft clone ratios.

Clones were read by immunoSEQ multiplex PCR, and TCRdb kept only the in-frame ones, dropping some. Among about 71,000 clones listed, 80% to 95% were seen once. V shed 5 bases and J 2 bases; nucleotides not matched to a gene: 6. Germline lookup yields CDR1 SGHVS and CDR2 FNYEAQ. The CDR3 extends over 16 amino acids. The source is a human donor who received an intestinal transplant. Source: unstimulated CD8+ T cells sorted from spleen or lymph node cells, taken before intestinal transplant. This chain connects TRBV7-6 to TRBJ2-2; 9 nucleotides align to TRBD1. CDR3 amino acids: CASSQETGGNTGELFF. The CDR3 coding sequence is TGTGCCAGCAGCCAGGAGACAGGGGGTAACACCGGGGAGCTGTTTTTT.